Following are 28 T cell receptor beta chains from one sample sequenced in a study of blood T cell repertoires in COVID-19. Some clones are missing from TCRdb's copy, which holds only in-frame ones; the method was immunoSEQ multiplex PCR. The sample records under 200,000 clones, approximately 79% being singletons. Sequencing input: peripheral blood. All receptors derive from a man aged 60-69 years with active or convalescent COVID-19.

This clone came up a few times. The CDR3 sequence is CASSISYPDTNYGYTF. The CDR3, as DNA: TGTGCCAGTAGTATCTCTTACCCCGACACGAACTATGGCTACACCTTC. The J gene is TRBJ1-2, the V gene TRBV19; D is unresolved. Trimming shortened V by 3 bases and J by 2 bases, and 16 bases separated the two germline ends. The CDR3 runs 16 residues. Germline assignment: CDR1 LNHDA and CDR2 SQIVND (reference sequence).

The chain couples TRBV15 to TRBJ2-3, with 9 bases identical to TRBD1. Losses at the gene ends were 5 bases for V and 3 bases for J; bases not matched to a gene: 6. Germline CDR1 LNHNV, CDR2 YYDKDF (reference sequence). The length of the CDR3 is 15 residues. The CDR3 DNA follows: TGTGCCACCAGCTCTGACAGGGGGAGAACAGATACGCAGTATTTT. Translated: CATSSDRGRTDTQYF.

This CDR3 reads CSVAPGDSRSYNEQFF. The CDR3 nucleotides are TGCAGCGTTGCCCCCGGGGACTCCAGGTCGTACAATGAGCAGTTCTTC. The gene calls are TRBV29-1 and TRBJ2-1; maybe TRBD2 (6 bases). Between the trimmed V and J ends, which lost 4 bases and 4 bases, there was a span of 20 bases. There are 16 residues in the CDR3. CDR1 is SQVTM, CDR2 ANQGSEA, per germline.

V gene TRBV6-5 combines with J gene TRBJ2-7; perhaps TRBD1 as D (6 bases). Trimming took off 8 bases at V and 4 bases at J, with 9 bases between the two ends. This CDR3 spans 11 amino acids. CDR1 and CDR2 (germline): MNHEY, SVGAGI. The CDR3 region is CASEDRYEQYF. CDR3 DNA sequence: TGTGCCAGCGAGGACAGATACGAGCAGTACTTC.

This chain joins TRBV14 and TRBJ2-2, with 9 bases that match TRBD1. This CDR3 contains 15 residues. Germline V gene data show CDR1 as SGHDN and CDR2 as FVKESK. V shed 6 bases and J 6 bases; nucleotides not matched to a gene: 8. The CDR3 region has the DNA TGTGCCAGCAGGAACCGGGACAGGGCATCCGGGGAGCTGTTTTTT. It codes for CASRNRDRASGELFF.

This rearrangement joins TRBV6-5 to TRBJ2-7, with a tentative D call TRBD2 (6 bases). Per the germline V gene, CDR1 is MNHEY and CDR2 is SVGAGI. Trimming pared 2 bases from V and 4 bases from J, leaving 12 bases between. The CDR3 spans 14 residues. The CDR3 DNA sequence: TGTGCCAGCAGTTACGGGCGGGGAAGGTACGAGCAGTACTTC. Amino acids: CASSYGRGRYEQYF.

V is TRBV3-1 (or the pseudogene TRBV3-2) and J is TRBJ1-1, with TRBD1 matching 10 bases. V lost 1 base and J lost 0; bases outside the gene matches: 8. The CDR3 sequence is 18 residues long. Germline CDR1 LGHDT, CDR2 YNNKEL (reference sequence). The CDR3 sequence is CASSQVTGGLNMNTEAFF. CDR3 bases: TGTGCCAGCAGCCAAGTGACAGGGGGCCTTAATATGAACACTGAAGCTTTCTTT.

This sequence joins TRBV10-3 and TRBJ1-1; D is undetermined. Germline CDR1 is ENHRY and CDR2 is SYGVKD. The V gene lost 7 bases and the J gene lost 2 bases, with 11 bases spanning the gap. The CDR3 loop spans 13 amino acids. DNA for the CDR3: TGTGCCATCACTCTTGGGAGCAACACTGAAGCTTTCTTT. Translated, it gives CAITLGSNTEAFF.

The rearrangement joins TRBV5-6 to TRBJ1-1, with D uncertain. With 0 bases removed from V and 5 bases from J, the gap between germline ends came to 11 bases. The V gene's germline CDR1 is SGHDT and CDR2 YYEEEE. This CDR3 has 14 amino acids. The CDR3 DNA is TGTGCCAGCAGCTTGGCCTTAGGGAGGACTGAAGCTTTCTTT. This translates into CASSLALGRTEAFF.

V usage is TRBV5-3 and J usage is TRBJ1-5; TRBD1 is a possible D gene (6 bases). TRBV5-3 is placed among ORFs of uncertain function. Trimming removed 2 bases from V and 2 bases from J, with 8 bases in between. The CDR3 has 14 amino acids. This chain's CDR3 is CARSFDRRNQPQHF. For the CDR3, the DNA is TGTGCCAGAAGCTTTGACAGGCGCAATCAGCCCCAGCATTTT.

V and J are TRBV5-6 and TRBJ1-5; 9 nucleotides agree with TRBD1. This CDR3 has 14 amino acids. Germline-derived CDR1 and CDR2 are SGHDT and YYEEEE. V trimming: 4 bases; J trimming: 9 bases; junction bases outside the gene matches: 8. The CDR3 here is CASSPGTGIRPQHF. CDR3 bases: TGTGCCAGCAGCCCCGGGACAGGGATTCGGCCCCAGCATTTT.

This clone appeared once. V gene TRBV19 combines with J gene TRBJ2-7; TRBD2 matches at 8 bases. The CDR3 is 13 amino acids. With V trimmed by 5 bases and J by 3 bases, 3 bases remained unmatched. CDR1 and CDR2 (germline): LNHDA, SQIVND (reference sequence). Here the CDR3 reads CASSSGLGYEQYF. The CDR3 DNA follows: TGTGCCAGTAGTTCGGGACTAGGCTACGAGCAGTACTTC.

The chain combines TRBV6-5 with TRBJ1-2, with D unclear. CDR1 is MNHEY, CDR2 SVGAGI, per germline. The V end was cut by 6 bases, the J end by 2 bases, with 7 bases between. The CDR3 spans 12 residues. CDR3: CASSRENYGYTF. For the CDR3, the DNA is TGTGCCAGCAGCCGGGAGAACTATGGCTACACCTTC.

This clone has just a few counts. V is TRBV5-4 and J is TRBJ2-1; unclear D gene. The V and J ends lost 1 base and 9 bases respectively, with 11 bases between them. The CDR3 has 13 residues. CDR1 and CDR2 from the germline V gene are SGHNT and YYREEE (reference sequence). The CDR3 DNA is TGTGCCAGCAGCTTGCTGGGCTTCGGTGAGCAGTTCTTC. Amino acid sequence: CASSLLGFGEQFF. Full variable domain (outside the CDR3, taken from reference TRBV5-4 and TRBJ2-1): ETGVTQSPTHLIKTRGQQVTLRCSSQSGHNTVSWYQQALGQGPQFIFQYYREEENGRGNFPPRFSGLQFPNYSSELNVNALELDDSALYLCASSLLGFGEQFFGPGTRLTVL.

The chain combines TRBV19 with TRBJ1-2; TRBD1 is a possible D gene (5 bases). V was cut by 5 bases and J by 4 bases, with 26 bases left in between. Germline CDR1 is LNHDA and CDR2 is SQIVND (reference sequence). CDR3 size: 18 residues. The CDR3, as DNA: TGTGCCAGTAGTGCCTACAGGTTCCCTGAAAGACCCTCCTATGGCTACACCTTC. Protein sequence: CASSAYRFPERPSYGYTF.

This chain uses TRBV15 with TRBJ2-7, with 9 bases identical to TRBD2. Germline-derived CDR1 and CDR2 are LNHNV and YYDKDF (reference sequence). Trimming removed 0 bases from V and 0 bases from J; junction bases left unmatched: 3. The CDR3 covers 16 residues. The CDR3 is CATSRERTSVSYEQYF. CDR3 bases: TGTGCCACCAGCAGAGAGCGGACTAGCGTCTCCTACGAGCAGTACTTC.

The rearrangement joins TRBV9 to TRBJ1-5; TRBD1 matches at 11 bases. Germline assignment: CDR1 SGDLS and CDR2 YYNGEE. The CDR3 loop spans 15 amino acids. V shed 5 bases, J shed 4 bases, and the junction held 5 bases outside the gene matches. The CDR3 here is CASSEGTGGNQPQHF. The CDR3 DNA sequence: TGTGCCAGCAGTGAGGGGACAGGGGGAAATCAGCCCCAGCATTTT. The full variable domain, completed using reference TRBV9 and TRBJ1-5, is DSGVTQTPKHLITATGQRVTLRCSPRSGDLSVYWYQQSLDQGLQFLIQYYNGEERAKGNILERFSAQQFPDLHSELNLSSLELGDSALYFCASSEGTGGNQPQHFGDGTRLSIL.

The V and J genes are TRBV7-9 and TRBJ2-5; 8 bases are shared with TRBD1. V dropped 0 bases and J dropped 5; count of bases not matched to a gene: 8. The CDR3 sequence is 16 residues long. Germline CDR1 is SEHNR and CDR2 is FQNEAQ (reference sequence). CDR3: CASSLARAGGYETQYF. CDR3 DNA sequence: TGTGCCAGCAGCTTAGCGAGGGCAGGGGGCTATGAGACCCAGTACTTC.

The rearrangement links TRBV6-5 to TRBJ2-2; TRBD1 matches 7 bases. J was trimmed by 3 bases and V by 6 bases; bases with no gene match: 7. The CDR3 loop spans 15 amino acids. The germline CDR1 and CDR2 sequences are MNHEY and SVGAGI. The CDR3 region has the DNA TGTGCCAGCAGGCCTCCGGGACAGCACACCGGGGAGCTGTTTTTT. Its translation: CASRPPGQHTGELFF.

The chain carries TRBV12-5 and TRBJ2-2, with a weak D call TRBD1 (6 bases). From germline, CDR1 is LGHNT and CDR2 FRNRAP. The CDR3 runs 13 residues. Trimming cost V 8 bases and J 4 bases, with 11 bases left between them. The CDR3 nucleotides read TGTGCTAGTAGCCTGGGGGCCACCGGGGAGCTGTTTTTT. Translating it yields CASSLGATGELFF.

This clone was found a few times. This chain links TRBV10-3 with TRBJ1-1; D perhaps matches TRBD1 (5 bases). V was pared by 6 bases and J by 5 bases, with 16 bases between. Germline-derived CDR1 and CDR2 are ENHRY and SYGVKD. CDR3 length equals 14 residues. The CDR3 region is CAIRSHVKGTEAFF. The CDR3, as DNA: TGTGCCATCAGATCTCATGTCAAGGGGACTGAAGCTTTCTTT.

The rearrangement links TRBV11-2 to TRBJ2-1; D is perhaps TRBD2 (6 bases). V lost 4 bases, J lost 9 bases, and 16 bases lay in between. The CDR3 sequence is 14 residues long. Germline V gene data show CDR1 as SGHAT and CDR2 as FQNNGV. CDR3 nucleotide sequence: TGTGCCAGCAGCTCCACCCTCCGGGAGACTGAGCAGTTCTTC. Its protein product is CASSSTLRETEQFF.

This clone appeared once. The V gene is TRBV20-1, the J gene TRBJ2-7; a weak D match, TRBD2 (6 bases). Germline V gives CDR1 DFQATT, CDR2 SNEGSKA (reference sequence). The CDR3 consists of 14 residues. Trimming took 3 bases from V and 7 from J, leaving 19 bases between them. CDR3 DNA sequence: TGCAGTGCTAGTTCTCCGGGGTTCGGAGGGGAGCAGTACTTC. Residues: CSASSPGFGGEQYF.

CDR3 amino acids: CASSSQGAAGELFF. The CDR3 nucleotides read TGTGCCAGCAGCTCCCAGGGTGCGGCCGGGGAGCTGTTTTTT. The chain combines TRBV5-4 with TRBJ2-2; possible D gene TRBD1, 5 bases. V was cut by 3 bases and J by 6 bases, with 12 bases left in between. The CDR3 runs 14 residues. Germline CDR1 reads SGHNT; CDR2 reads YYREEE (reference sequence).

Turning to this clone: The sample carries other DNA sequences with the same CDR3. V usage is TRBV27 and J usage is TRBJ2-1; D is unresolved. V lost 2 bases and J lost 10, with 12 bases in between. CDR1 is MNHEY and CDR2 is SMNVEV in the germline V gene (reference sequence). CDR3 length equals 13 residues. CDR3 bases: TGTGCCAGCAGTTTAAGCCCCCCCGGGGAGCAGTTCTTC. It translates to CASSLSPPGEQFF.

The V call is TRBV9, the J call TRBJ2-5; 9 bases agree with TRBD2. The CDR3 is made up of 14 amino acids. V gave up 3 bases and J gave up 4 bases; unmatched junction bases: 4. Germline loops: CDR1 SGDLS, CDR2 YYNGEE. The CDR3 nucleotides read TGTGCCAGCAGCGCTAGCGGGATAGTAGAGACCCAGTACTTC. Translating it yields CASSASGIVETQYF.

CDR3 coding DNA: TGCGCCAGCAGCCGGGGGGAACTAGCGGGAGATGTAGATACGCAGTATTTT. Its protein is CASSRGELAGDVDTQYF. The chain links TRBV4-1 to TRBJ2-3; TRBD2 matches 11 bases. CDR1 MGHRA and CDR2 YSYEKL come from the germline V gene. Trimming took 4 bases from V and 5 from J; bases not matched to a gene: 11. The CDR3 sequence is 17 residues long.

The chain employs TRBV27 and TRBJ2-7, with D possibly matching TRBD1 (6 bases). The CDR3 has 13 amino acids. The germline V gene has CDR1 MNHEY and CDR2 SMNVEV (reference sequence). Trimming removed 6 bases at V and 3 bases at J, with 12 bases between. CDR3 DNA: TGTGCCAGCAGCCGGGACACGGGCTACGAGCAGTACTTC. As protein: CASSRDTGYEQYF.